These 18 T cell receptor beta chains came from one sample sequenced in a study of shared clonotypes between healthy human individuals. Only in-frame clones appear in the TCRdb table, and some are missing; sequencing was by immunoSEQ multiplex PCR. The table includes around 100,000 clones, about 63% detected once. Sequencing was carried out using memory CD8+ T cells sorted from blood. Sample subset: CD45RO+ cells pooled with CCR7-negative TemRA cells. The receptors here all came from a woman in her 30s in good health.

This sequence joins TRBV15 and TRBJ2-2, with TRBD2 matching over 8 bases. Losses at the gene ends were 4 bases for V and 1 base for J; bases not matched to a gene: 5. Germline-derived CDR1 and CDR2 are LNHNV and YYDKDF (reference sequence). CDR3 length equals 16 residues. The CDR3 here is CATSIPGLGNTGELFF. The CDR3 bases are TGTGCCACCAGCATACCGGGACTAGGGAACACCGGGGAGCTGTTTTTT. The whole variable domain, remainder taken from reference TRBV15 and TRBJ2-2, is DAMVIQNPRYQVTQFGKPVTLSCSQTLNHNVMYWYQQKSSQAPKLLFHYYDKDFNNEADTPDNFQSRRPNTSFCFLDIRSPGLGDTAMYLCATSIPGLGNTGELFFGEGSRLTVL.

The V call is TRBV25-1, the J call TRBJ1-5; D might be TRBD1 (6 bases). With 6 bases removed from V and 6 bases from J, the gap between germline ends came to 12 bases. The CDR3 covers 13 residues. Germline V gene lookup returns CDR1 MGHDK and CDR2 SYGVNS. CDR3 amino acids: CASSGGAGQPQHF. The CDR3 nucleotides read TGTGCCAGCAGCGGGGGGGCGGGTCAGCCCCAGCATTTT.

This clone has more than one count but fewer than ten. The V call is TRBV5-6, the J call TRBJ2-7, with D tentatively TRBD2 (5 bases). CDR3 length equals 12 residues. Germline V lookup: CDR1 SGHDT, CDR2 YYEEEE. The V gene lost 4 bases and the J gene lost 6 bases, with 11 bases spanning the gap. The CDR3 here is CASSELDSEQYF. CDR3 DNA: TGTGCCAGCAGCGAACTAGATTCCGAGCAGTACTTC.

This chain links TRBV4-1 with TRBJ2-1; no firm D call. This CDR3 has 13 amino acids. Germline CDR1 is MGHRA and CDR2 is YSYEKL. V lost 5 bases to trimming and J lost 8 bases, with 13 bases between them. The CDR3 DNA reads TGCGCCAGCAGCGAACGGGTGCTGGATGAGCAGTTCTTC. Translation: CASSERVLDEQFF.

The genes are TRBV23-1 and TRBJ2-1; D perhaps matches TRBD1 (5 bases). TRBV23-1 is an open reading frame, and its role is uncertain. The ends were cut back, 0 bases at V and 1 base at J, with 16 bases in the middle. The CDR3 is made up of 18 amino acids. In nucleotides, the CDR3 is TGCGCCAGCAGTCAATCGAAGGGGAACCTTAGGTCCTACAATGAGCAGTTCTTC. It encodes CASSQSKGNLRSYNEQFF.

The CDR3 bases are TGTGCCAGCAGTGGACGGGCCCCTTCCTACGAGCAGTACTTC. Translated, it gives CASSGRAPSYEQYF. The J gene is TRBJ2-5, the V gene TRBV25-1, with D unresolved. The DNA end is more similar to TRBJ2-7, so the J call may be wrong. The CDR3 sequence is 14 residues long. Germline-derived CDR1 and CDR2 are MGHDK and SYGVNS.

The rearrangement joins TRBV25-1 to TRBJ2-3; D is undetermined. In germline, CDR1 is MGHDK, CDR2 SYGVNS. V was cut by 4 bases and J by 5 bases, with 10 bases left in between. CDR3 size: 13 residues. The CDR3 bases are TGTGCCAGCAGTGTTGGGGTTGTAGATACGCAGTATTTT. This encodes CASSVGVVDTQYF.

This clone was found a few times. V gene TRBV15 combines with J gene TRBJ2-3; 10 bases map to TRBD1. The ends lost 2 bases at V and 4 bases at J; junction bases unmatched: 6. The CDR3 is 16 amino acids. The germline CDR1 and CDR2 sequences are LNHNV and YYDKDF (reference sequence). CDR3 protein: CATSRTRDRGPDTQYF. The CDR3 DNA sequence: TGTGCCACCAGCAGAACCCGGGACAGGGGACCAGATACGCAGTATTTT.

V usage is TRBV5-4 and J usage is TRBJ2-2, with 10 nucleotides matching TRBD1. In germline, CDR1 is SGHNT, CDR2 YYREEE (reference sequence). The CDR3 sequence is 16 residues long. J gave up 4 bases and V 3 bases, and 6 bases lay outside the gene matches. The CDR3 loop reads CASSWRDRGFTGELFF. The CDR3 DNA sequence: TGTGCCAGCAGCTGGCGGGACAGGGGATTCACCGGGGAGCTGTTTTTT.

The V and J genes are TRBV2 and TRBJ1-2; possibly TRBD1 for D (5 bases). V was clipped by 2 bases and J by 4 bases, with 17 bases between them. This CDR3 contains 16 residues. The germline V gene has CDR1 SNHLY and CDR2 FYNNEI. This CDR3 reads CASSERGTGVGYGYTF. The CDR3 DNA follows: TGTGCCAGCAGTGAACGGGGGACGGGTGTGGGCTATGGCTACACCTTC.

In this sample, this clone turned up many times. The chain combines TRBV6-1 with TRBJ1-2; the D is unclear. The V gene's germline CDR1 is MNHNS and CDR2 SASEGT. V lost 1 base to trimming and J lost 5 bases, with 8 bases between them. CDR3 length: 13 amino acids. The CDR3 sequence is CASSEEGLYGYTF. In nucleotides, the CDR3 is TGTGCCAGCAGTGAAGAGGGCTTATATGGCTACACCTTC.

In regard to this clone: At one of its ends the junction is not consistent with the germline gene, which may arise from a read error. The V gene is TRBV7-8, the J gene TRBJ1-1, with D possibly TRBD1 on 5 matching bases. CDR1 and CDR2 (germline): SGHVS, FQNEAQ. The CDR3 has 14 residues. CDR3 in amino acids: CASSVAWGSTEAFF. CDR3 DNA sequence: TGTGCCAGCAGCGTAGCTTGGGGGAGCACTGAAGCTTTCTTT.

By share, this clone counts as medium-sized. The CDR3: CATSRDRVDVVLEQFF. CDR3 nucleotides: TGTGCCACCAGCAGAGATCGGGTGGACGTGGTACTCGAGCAGTTCTTC. The V and J genes are TRBV15 and TRBJ2-1, with D unclear. The germline V gene has CDR1 LNHNV and CDR2 YYDKDF (reference sequence). This CDR3 is built from 16 residues. The germline V and J ends were trimmed by 0 bases and 10 bases, with 19 bases remaining between them.

As regards this clone: This likely stems from a read error, as it lies one base from a far larger clone. The sample contains more than one DNA sequence encoding this CDR3. The chain is built from TRBV6-1 and TRBJ2-2, with 7 positions matching TRBD1. The CDR3 runs to 15 residues. Looked up from germline, CDR1 is MNHNS and CDR2 is SASEGT. CDR3 nucleotide sequence: TGTGCCAGCAGTGATGGCACAGGGGACACCGGAGAGCTGTTTTTT. This gives the protein CASSDGTGDTGELFF.

This chain links TRBV6-4 with TRBJ2-2; D possibly corresponds to TRBD1 (6 bases). CDR3 length equals 15 residues. Germline V gives CDR1 MRHNA, CDR2 SNTAGT. The ends were cut back, 6 bases at V and 7 bases at J, with 18 bases in the middle. CDR3 loop: CASSTGTRENGELFF. The CDR3 nucleotides read TGTGCCAGCAGCACCGGGACACGGGAAAACGGGGAGCTGTTTTTT.

A single count supports this clone. This sequence joins TRBV4-1 and TRBJ1-4; maybe TRBD1 (5 bases). The ends were cut back, 1 base at V and 4 bases at J, with 10 bases in the middle. The germline CDR1 and CDR2 sequences are MGHRA and YSYEKL. The CDR3 covers 15 residues. CDR3 in DNA: TGCGCCAGCAGCCAAGGGACACCGAATAATGAAAAACTGTTTTTT. Amino acid sequence: CASSQGTPNNEKLFF.

This sequence joins TRBV5-1 and TRBJ1-1; 7 bases fit TRBD1. The CDR3 extends over 12 amino acids. Germline lookup yields CDR1 SGHRS and CDR2 YFSETQ. V gave up 4 bases and J gave up 6 bases; unmatched junction bases: 3. CDR3 in amino acids: CASSQGTAEAFF. The CDR3 DNA reads as TGCGCCAGCAGCCAAGGGACAGCTGAAGCTTTCTTT.

J is TRBJ2-7 and V is TRBV7-8; 14 bases match TRBD2. The germline V gene encodes CDR1 SGHVS and CDR2 FQNEAQ. The CDR3 consists of 15 residues. V gave up 5 bases and J gave up 3 bases; unmatched junction bases: 3. This CDR3 reads CASSQTSGRGYEQYF. DNA for the CDR3: TGTGCCAGCAGCCAGACTAGCGGGAGGGGCTACGAGCAGTACTTC.